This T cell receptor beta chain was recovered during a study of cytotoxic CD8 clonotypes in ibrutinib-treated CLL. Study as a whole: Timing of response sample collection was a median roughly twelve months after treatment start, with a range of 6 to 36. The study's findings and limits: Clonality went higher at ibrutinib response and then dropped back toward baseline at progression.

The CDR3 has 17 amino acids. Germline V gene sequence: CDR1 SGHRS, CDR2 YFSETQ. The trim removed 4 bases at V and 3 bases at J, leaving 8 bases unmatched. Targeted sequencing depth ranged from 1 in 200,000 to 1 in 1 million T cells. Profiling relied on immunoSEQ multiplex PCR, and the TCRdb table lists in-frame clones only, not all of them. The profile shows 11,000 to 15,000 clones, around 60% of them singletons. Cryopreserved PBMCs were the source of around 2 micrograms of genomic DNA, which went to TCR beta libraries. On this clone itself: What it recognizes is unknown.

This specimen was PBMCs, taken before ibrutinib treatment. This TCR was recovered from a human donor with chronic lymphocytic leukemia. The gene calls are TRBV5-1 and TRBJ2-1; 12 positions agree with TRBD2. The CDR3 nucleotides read TGCGCCAGCAGCGCACTGACTAGCGGGGGCCTCTACAATGAGCAGTTCTTC. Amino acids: CASSALTSGGLYNEQFF.